The 14 T cell receptor beta chains below were found in one sample sequenced in a study of blood T cell repertoires in COVID-19. Here immunoSEQ multiplex PCR was the method, and the copy in TCRdb shows in-frame clones only, minus some. The repertoire includes roughly 280,000 clones, roughly nine tenths of them detected once, and around 2.1% sits in the top ten. The sequencing input was peripheral blood. The receptors come from a man aged 45-65 years with acute or convalescent COVID-19.

This clone showed up just a few times. This sequence joins TRBV5-1 and TRBJ1-4; D is ambiguous. V lost 4 bases, J lost 6 bases, and 13 bases lay in between. The germline V gene has CDR1 SGHRS and CDR2 YFSETQ. CDR3 size: 14 residues. As DNA, the CDR3 is TGCGCCAGCAGCACGGATGGAGGTTATGAAAAACTGTTTTTT. Translated, it gives CASSTDGGYEKLFF.

The rearrangement uses TRBV29-1 and TRBJ2-1; 7 nucleotides match TRBD2. This CDR3 comprises 16 residues. J lost 2 bases, V lost 3 bases, and 10 bases had no gene match. Per germline, CDR1 SQVTM and CDR2 ANQGSEA. CDR3 amino acids: CSVELHLAATYNEQFF. CDR3 sequence (DNA): TGCAGCGTTGAGTTACATCTAGCGGCAACCTACAATGAGCAGTTCTTC.

The chain employs TRBV6-6 and TRBJ2-3; the D gene is possibly TRBD2 (5 bases). The germline V and J ends were trimmed by 0 bases and 4 bases, with 8 bases remaining between them. Germline loops: CDR1 MNHNY, CDR2 SVGAGI (reference sequence). This CDR3 region has 14 residues. As DNA, the CDR3 is TGTGCCAGCAGTTACTCGAGGGCGGCAGATACGCAGTATTTT. Translating it yields CASSYSRAADTQYF.

The CDR3 loop is CASSSEAGSTLTGELFF. The CDR3 DNA follows: TGTGCCAGCAGCTCGGAGGCGGGTAGCACCCTGACCGGGGAGCTGTTTTTT. The V gene is TRBV3-1 (or the pseudogene TRBV3-2), the J gene TRBJ2-2; tentative D call: TRBD2 (5 bases). This CDR3 is 17 amino acids long. Germline V lookup: CDR1 LGHDT, CDR2 YNNKEL (reference sequence). V dropped 5 bases and J dropped 5 bases, with 21 bases sitting between them.

V usage is TRBV3-1 (or the pseudogene TRBV3-2) and J usage is TRBJ1-1; D is possibly TRBD1 (6 bases). Germline values: CDR1 LGHDT, CDR2 YNNKEL (reference sequence). The germline V and J ends were trimmed by 4 bases and 7 bases, with 7 bases remaining between them. The CDR3 has 11 amino acids. In DNA, the CDR3 is TGTGCCAGCAGCCTGGACAGTGAAGCTTTCTTT. It is translated as CASSLDSEAFF.

The chain recombines TRBV27 with TRBJ2-5; a weak D match, TRBD1 (6 bases). V lost 5 bases to trimming and J lost 4 bases, with 23 bases between them. The CDR3 runs to 17 residues. CDR1 is MNHEY and CDR2 is SMNVEV in the germline V gene (reference sequence). CDR3 nucleotide sequence: TGTGCCAGCAGTCAAGCCTACCGGGACATGAATACAGAGACCCAGTACTTC. It specifies CASSQAYRDMNTETQYF.

The genes are TRBV4-1 and TRBJ1-5; D remains unclear. The CDR3 length is 15 residues. V was clipped by 1 base and J by 0 bases, with 7 bases between them. CDR1 is MGHRA, CDR2 YSYEKL, per germline. Here the CDR3 DNA reads TGCGCCAGCAGCCAAGTGTTCAATAGCAATCAGCCCCAGCATTTT. It is translated as CASSQVFNSNQPQHF.

The chain links TRBV10-3 to TRBJ2-2; D possibly corresponds to TRBD1 (5 bases). The length of the CDR3 is 12 residues. The ends were cut back, 3 bases at V and 9 bases at J, with 8 bases in the middle. Germline values: CDR1 ENHRY, CDR2 SYGVKD. The CDR3 bases are TGTGCCATCAGTGAAGGGGTTCGGGAGCTGTTTTTT. This gives the protein CAISEGVRELFF.

The gene calls are TRBV2 and TRBJ2-5; 7 nucleotides align to TRBD1. Unmatched junction bases numbered 10, after V lost 8 bases and J lost 4 bases. This CDR3 has 14 amino acids. In germline, CDR1 is SNHLY, CDR2 FYNNEI. CDR3 in amino acids: CASGASQGIETQYF. The CDR3 DNA reads as TGTGCCAGCGGAGCATCACAGGGGATAGAGACCCAGTACTTC.

The chain links TRBV19 to TRBJ1-5, with TRBD1 as a possible D gene (5 bases). Per the germline V gene, CDR1 is LNHDA and CDR2 is SQIVND (reference sequence). The CDR3 loop spans 16 amino acids. The V gene lost 4 bases and the J gene lost 0 bases, with 13 bases spanning the gap. The CDR3 loop reads CASSKTDLYSNQPQHF. The CDR3 nucleotides are TGTGCCAGTAGTAAGACAGATCTCTATAGCAATCAGCCCCAGCATTTT.

V gene TRBV6-5 combines with J gene TRBJ1-2; the D gene is possibly TRBD1 (5 bases). Germline-derived CDR1 and CDR2 are MNHEY and SVGAGI. The V gene lost 0 bases and the J gene lost 2 bases, with 7 bases spanning the gap. The CDR3 sequence is 14 residues long. The CDR3: CASSYSPGNYGYTF. In nucleotides, the CDR3 is TGTGCCAGCAGTTACTCCCCAGGGAACTATGGCTACACCTTC.

J is TRBJ2-7 and V is TRBV5-6; D might be TRBD1 (5 bases). The germline V gene has CDR1 SGHDT and CDR2 YYEEEE. The CDR3 consists of 14 residues. V was cut by 2 bases and J by 6 bases, with 15 bases left in between. DNA of the CDR3: TGTGCCAGCAGCTTCGACAGACGCACCTCCGAGCAGTACTTC. Translating gives CASSFDRRTSEQYF.

This chain joins TRBV24-1 and TRBJ2-2; 10 bases are shared with TRBD2. The V gene's germline CDR1 is KGHDR and CDR2 SFDVKD. The CDR3 has 16 residues. Unmatched junction bases numbered 2, after V lost 5 bases and J lost 0 bases. CDR3 loop: CATSVSGGTNTGELFF. Here the CDR3 DNA reads TGTGCCACCAGTGTTAGCGGGGGGACGAACACCGGGGAGCTGTTTTTT.

This clone has just one count. This chain connects TRBV30 to TRBJ2-3; D may be TRBD2 (7 bases). CDR1 GTSNPN and CDR2 SVGIG come from the germline V gene (reference sequence). The CDR3 runs to 13 residues. The V end lost 4 bases, the J end lost 4 bases, and 12 bases lay between the germline ends. CDR3 region: CAWTGGWSDTQYF. CDR3 nucleotide sequence: TGTGCCTGGACGGGGGGCTGGTCAGATACGCAGTATTTT.